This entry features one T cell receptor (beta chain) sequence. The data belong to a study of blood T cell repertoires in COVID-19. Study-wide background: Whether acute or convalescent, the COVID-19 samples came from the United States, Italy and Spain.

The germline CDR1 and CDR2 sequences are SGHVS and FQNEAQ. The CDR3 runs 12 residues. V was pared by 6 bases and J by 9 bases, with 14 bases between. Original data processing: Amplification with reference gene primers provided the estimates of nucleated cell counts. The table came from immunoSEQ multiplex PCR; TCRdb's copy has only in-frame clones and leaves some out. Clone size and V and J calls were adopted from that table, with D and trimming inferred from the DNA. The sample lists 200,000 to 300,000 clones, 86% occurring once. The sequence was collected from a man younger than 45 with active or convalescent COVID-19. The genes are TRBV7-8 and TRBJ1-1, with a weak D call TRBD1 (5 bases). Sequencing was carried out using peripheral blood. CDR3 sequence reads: CASSLDGGKAFF. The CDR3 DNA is TGTGCCAGCAGTCTGGACGGGGGGAAAGCTTTCTTT.